The 4 T cell receptor beta chains in this list originate from one sample, sequenced in a study of tumor and adjacent non-tumor tissue in lung cancer (dated by TCRdb to 2017 to 2018). The receptor library was made with multiplex PCR. Sequencing took place on an Illumina HiSeq 2500. TCRbeta libraries were built by three rounds of nested PCR using primers (Table S4), following protocols modified from ARM-PCR. TCRdb's own reprocessing of the public reads used fastp at Q25 and MiXCR and kept productive beta chains. Rows are combined by CDR3 protein, so each entry shows the most common genes and DNA. The sample contains approximately 120,000 distinct CDR3 sequences, roughly two thirds of them found a single time. Of the sample, 15% to 20% falls within the top ten clones. RNA was isolated from bulk unsorted tissue, and RNA quality was assessed with a NanoDrop ND-1000 and an Agilent 2100. Normal lung samples were distant non-tumor tissue taken more than 3 cm from the tumor edge.

Sample: distant non-tumor lung tissue. These receptors were obtained from a man aged 55 to 69 with non-small cell lung cancer.

This clonotype is medium-sized. The chain links TRBV6-1 to TRBJ2-7; D possibly corresponds to TRBD2 (6 bases). The CDR3 is 13 residues long. Germline CDR1 MNHNS, CDR2 SASEGT. V gave up 3 bases and J gave up 6 bases, with 12 bases separating them. The CDR3: CASSEDYWSEQYF. Here the CDR3 DNA reads TGTGCCAGCAGTGAGGACTACTGGTCCGAGCAGTACTTC.

This clonotype was picked up a small number of times. A read error is possible here, since a much larger clone lies one base away. This chain links TRBV12-3 or TRBV12-4 with TRBJ1-2; D might be TRBD1 (6 bases). The CDR3 totals 14 residues. CDR3 in amino acids: CANSFLSGDRGYTF. CDR3 DNA sequence: TGTGCCAACAGTTTTTTATCAGGGGATCGTGGCTACACCTTC.

A remark on this clonotype: The junction does not match germline at one end; this may be a read error. This chain links TRBV5-4 with TRBJ2-2; the D gene is possibly TRBD1 (6 bases). Per germline, CDR1 SGHNT and CDR2 YYREEE (reference sequence). CDR3 length: 16 amino acids. The CDR3 coding sequence is TGTGCCTGCAGCCCAGGACAGATCGCGAACACCGGGGAGCTGTTTTTT. Its translation: CACSPGQIANTGELFF.

To note about this clonotype: At one of its ends the junction is not consistent with the germline gene, which may arise from a read error. The chain is built from TRBV10-3 and TRBJ2-5; 12 positions match TRBD1. In germline, CDR1 is ENHRY, CDR2 SYGVKD. The CDR3 runs 15 residues. Written as DNA, the CDR3 is TGTGCCACGAGCCGGGACAGGGGGCTCCAAGAGACCCAGAACTTC. This sequence encodes CATSRDRGLQETQNF.